Below, one T cell receptor (beta chain) is given with its context. The protocol was immunoSEQ multiplex PCR, while the TCRdb copy is restricted to in-frame clones and leaves out a portion. The sample carries 60,000 to 65,000 clones, about nine tenths recorded once. This entry is derived from a study of T cell changes during pregnancy in multiple sclerosis. The CDR3 runs 14 residues. Germline V gene data show CDR1 as KGHSH and CDR2 as LQKENI. Trimming took 10 bases from V and 0 from J, leaving 12 bases between them. The chain links TRBV18 to TRBJ2-2; D ambiguous. Here the sequenced sample was peripheral blood, taken in the second trimester of pregnancy. The source is a female donor in good health, enrolled as a control in a pregnancy study. CDR3 amino acids: CATTTRTNTGELFF. CDR3 in DNA: TGTGCCACCACGACTCGCACGAACACCGGGGAGCTGTTTTTT.